One sample yielded the 3 T cell receptor beta chains listed below, sequenced in a study of PD-1 blockade in classical Hodgkin lymphoma. The repertoire was sequenced with immunoSEQ multiplex PCR; TCRdb's copy has only in-frame clones and lacks some. Of approximately 50,000 clones listed, more than 75% were seen once; the top ten hold approximately 5.4%. Every patient was affected by relapse after autologous stem cell transplantation, while exposure to brentuximab vedotin was not uniform. Sequencing was performed on peripheral blood mononuclear cells (PBMCs), taken before the second cycle of nivolumab. The receptors originated from a human donor with classical Hodgkin lymphoma.

The rearrangement joins TRBV6-5 to TRBJ1-1; D may be TRBD1 (5 bases). Germline lookup yields CDR1 MNHEY and CDR2 SVGAGI. CDR3 size: 16 residues. Trimming removed 4 bases at V and 3 bases at J, with 18 bases between. The CDR3 is CASSSDSPRVYTEAFF. CDR3 in DNA: TGTGCCAGCAGTTCGGATTCTCCCAGGGTTTACACTGAAGCTTTCTTT.

This chain links TRBV9 with TRBJ2-2; 11 nucleotides match TRBD1. CDR3 length: 17 amino acids. The V gene's germline CDR1 is SGDLS and CDR2 YYNGEE. V shed 4 bases and J 9 bases; nucleotides not matched to a gene: 14. For the CDR3, the DNA is TGTGCCAGCAGCCCACTGGCAGGGACAGGGGGTATGTGGGAGCTGTTTTTT. Translated: CASSPLAGTGGMWELFF.

The chain links TRBV7-8 to TRBJ2-5; 12 bases fit TRBD2. Germline CDR1 SGHVS, CDR2 FQNEAQ. J lost 4 bases, V lost 5 bases, and 8 bases had no gene match. The CDR3 runs to 16 residues. CDR3 in DNA: TGTGCCAGCAGCCTCATGACTAGCGGGGGCCGAGAGACCCAGTACTTC. This sequence encodes CASSLMTSGGRETQYF.